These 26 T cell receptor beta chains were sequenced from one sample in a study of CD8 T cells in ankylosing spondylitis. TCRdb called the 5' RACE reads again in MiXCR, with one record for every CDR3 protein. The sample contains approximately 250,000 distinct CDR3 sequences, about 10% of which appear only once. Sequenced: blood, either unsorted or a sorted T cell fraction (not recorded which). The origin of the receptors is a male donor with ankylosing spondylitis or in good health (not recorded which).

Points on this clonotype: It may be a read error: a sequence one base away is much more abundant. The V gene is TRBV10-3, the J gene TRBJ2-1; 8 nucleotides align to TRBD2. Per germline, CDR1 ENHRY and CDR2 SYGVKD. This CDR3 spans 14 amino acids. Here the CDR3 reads CVIRRTSSYDEQFF. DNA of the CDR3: TGTGTCATCAGGCGGACTAGCAGTTACGATGAGCAGTTCTTC.

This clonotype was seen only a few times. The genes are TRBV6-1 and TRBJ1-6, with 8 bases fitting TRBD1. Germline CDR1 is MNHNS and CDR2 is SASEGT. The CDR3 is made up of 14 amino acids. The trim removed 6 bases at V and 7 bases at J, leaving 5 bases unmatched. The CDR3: CASSPGQVNSPLHF. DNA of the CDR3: TGTGCCAGCAGCCCGGGACAGGTCAATTCACCCCTCCACTTT.

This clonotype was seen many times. The DNA for the CDR3 is TGTGCCAGCAGTGCAGACGGTTCGAGGGAGCAGTACTTC. This codes for CASSADGSREQYF. The chain recombines TRBV25-1 with TRBJ2-7, with D hard to call. V dropped 4 bases and J dropped 7 bases, with 14 bases sitting between them. The germline CDR1 and CDR2 sequences are MGHDK and SYGVNS. CDR3 length equals 13 residues.

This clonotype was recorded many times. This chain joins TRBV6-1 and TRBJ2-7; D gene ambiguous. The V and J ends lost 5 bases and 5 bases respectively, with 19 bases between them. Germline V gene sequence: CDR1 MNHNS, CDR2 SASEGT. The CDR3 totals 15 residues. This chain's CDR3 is CASSPYGLIVDEQYF. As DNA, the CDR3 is TGTGCCAGCAGTCCCTACGGTTTGATTGTAGACGAGCAGTACTTC.

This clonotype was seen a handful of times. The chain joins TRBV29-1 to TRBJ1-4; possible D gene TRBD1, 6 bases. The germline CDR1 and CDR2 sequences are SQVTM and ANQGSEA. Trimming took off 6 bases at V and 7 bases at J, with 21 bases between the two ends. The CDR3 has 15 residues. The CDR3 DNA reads TGCAGCGTCTCCCCCGGGGGCTCTATCGGTGAAAAACTGTTTTTT. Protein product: CSVSPGGSIGEKLFF.

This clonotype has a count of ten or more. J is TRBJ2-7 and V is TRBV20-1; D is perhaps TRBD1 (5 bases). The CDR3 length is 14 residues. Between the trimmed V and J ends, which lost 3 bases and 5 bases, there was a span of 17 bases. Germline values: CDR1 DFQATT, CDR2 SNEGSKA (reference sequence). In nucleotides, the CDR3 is TGCAGTGCTAGCCCCTCGGACACTCCGCACGAGCAGTACTTC. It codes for CSASPSDTPHEQYF.

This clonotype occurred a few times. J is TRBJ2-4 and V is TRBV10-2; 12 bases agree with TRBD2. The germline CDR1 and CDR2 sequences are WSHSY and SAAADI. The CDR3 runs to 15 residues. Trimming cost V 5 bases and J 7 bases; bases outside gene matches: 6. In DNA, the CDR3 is TGCGCCAGCAGTCTGACTAGCGGGAGTGGGAACATTCAGTACTTC. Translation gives CASSLTSGSGNIQYF.

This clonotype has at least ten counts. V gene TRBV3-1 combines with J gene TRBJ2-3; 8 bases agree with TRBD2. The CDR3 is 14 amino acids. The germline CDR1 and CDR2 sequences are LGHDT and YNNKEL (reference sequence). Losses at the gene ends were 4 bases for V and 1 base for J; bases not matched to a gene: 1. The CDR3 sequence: CASSPTSGTDTQYF. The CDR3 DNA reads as TGTGCCAGCAGCCCGACTAGCGGCACAGATACGCAGTATTTT.

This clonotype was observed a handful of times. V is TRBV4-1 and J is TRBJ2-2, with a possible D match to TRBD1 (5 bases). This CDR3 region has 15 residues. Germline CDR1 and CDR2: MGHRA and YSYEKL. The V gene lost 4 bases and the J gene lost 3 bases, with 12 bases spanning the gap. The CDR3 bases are TGCGCCAGCAGCCCCAGGGTAGGGGACACCGGGGAGCTGTTTTTT. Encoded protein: CASSPRVGDTGELFF.

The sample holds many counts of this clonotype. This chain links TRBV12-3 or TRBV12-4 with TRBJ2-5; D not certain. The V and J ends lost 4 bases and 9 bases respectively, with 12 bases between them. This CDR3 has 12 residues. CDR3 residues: CASSSKSPAQYF. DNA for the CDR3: TGTGCCAGCAGTTCGAAGTCCCCGGCCCAGTACTTC.

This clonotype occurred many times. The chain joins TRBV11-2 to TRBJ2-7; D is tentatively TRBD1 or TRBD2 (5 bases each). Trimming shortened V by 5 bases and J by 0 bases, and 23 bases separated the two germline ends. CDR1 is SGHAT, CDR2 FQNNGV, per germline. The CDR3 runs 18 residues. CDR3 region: CASSVRGTDSAGSYEQYF. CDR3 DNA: TGTGCCAGCAGCGTAAGGGGAACCGACTCGGCGGGCTCCTACGAGCAGTACTTC.

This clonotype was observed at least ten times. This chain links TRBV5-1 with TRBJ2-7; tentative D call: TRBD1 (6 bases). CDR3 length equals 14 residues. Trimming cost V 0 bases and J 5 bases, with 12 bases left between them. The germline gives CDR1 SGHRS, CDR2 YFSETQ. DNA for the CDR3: TGCGCCAGCAGCTTGGAAGGCAGGGGAAACGAGCAGTACTTC. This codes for CASSLEGRGNEQYF.

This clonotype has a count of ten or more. The CDR3 nucleotides are TGCGCCAGCAGCTATACGGCCCCTGGGAGTGAAAAACTGTTTTTT. It yields the protein CASSYTAPGSEKLFF. V is TRBV4-1 and J is TRBJ1-4; D uncertain. The CDR3 loop spans 15 amino acids. The V gene lost 5 bases and the J gene lost 7 bases, with 17 bases spanning the gap. CDR1 MGHRA and CDR2 YSYEKL come from the germline V gene.

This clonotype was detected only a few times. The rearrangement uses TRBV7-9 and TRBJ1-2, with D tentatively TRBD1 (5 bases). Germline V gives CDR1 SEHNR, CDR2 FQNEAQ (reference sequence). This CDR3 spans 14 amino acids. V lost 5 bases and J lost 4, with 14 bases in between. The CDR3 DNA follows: TGTGCCAGCAGCCCCCACGACAGAGCCTATGGCTACACCTTC. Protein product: CASSPHDRAYGYTF. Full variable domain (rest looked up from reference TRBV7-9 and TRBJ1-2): DTGVSQNPRHKITKRGQNVTFRCDPISEHNRLYWYRQTLGQGPEFLTYFQNEAQLEKSRLLSDRFSAERPKGSFSTLEIQRTEQGDSAMYLCASSPHDRAYGYTFGSGTRLTVV.

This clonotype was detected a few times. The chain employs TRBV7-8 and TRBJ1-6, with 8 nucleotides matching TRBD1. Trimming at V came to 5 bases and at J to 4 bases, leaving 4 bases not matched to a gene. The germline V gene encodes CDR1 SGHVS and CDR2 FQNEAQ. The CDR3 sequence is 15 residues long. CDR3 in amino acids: CASSPDRAYNSPLHF. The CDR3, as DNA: TGTGCCAGCAGCCCGGACAGGGCTTATAATTCACCCCTCCACTTT. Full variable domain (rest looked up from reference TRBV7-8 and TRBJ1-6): GAGVSQSPRYKVAKRGQDVALRCDPISGHVSLFWYQQALGQGPEFLTYFQNEAQLDKSGLPSDRFFAERPEGSVSTLKIQRTQQEDSAVYLCASSPDRAYNSPLHFGNGTRLTVT.

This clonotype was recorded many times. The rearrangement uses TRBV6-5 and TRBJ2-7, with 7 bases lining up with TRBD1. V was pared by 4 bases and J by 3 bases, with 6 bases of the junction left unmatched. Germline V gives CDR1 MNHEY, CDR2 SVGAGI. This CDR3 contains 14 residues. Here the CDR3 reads CASSSGTEHYEQYF. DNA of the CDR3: TGTGCCAGCAGTTCCGGGACAGAGCACTACGAGCAGTACTTC.

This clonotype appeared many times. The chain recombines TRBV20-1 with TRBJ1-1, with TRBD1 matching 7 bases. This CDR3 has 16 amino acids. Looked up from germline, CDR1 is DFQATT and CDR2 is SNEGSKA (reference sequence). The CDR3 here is CSAGQGGGLGNTEAFF. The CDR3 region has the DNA TGCAGCGCCGGTCAGGGGGGCGGGCTAGGGAACACTGAAGCTTTCTTT.

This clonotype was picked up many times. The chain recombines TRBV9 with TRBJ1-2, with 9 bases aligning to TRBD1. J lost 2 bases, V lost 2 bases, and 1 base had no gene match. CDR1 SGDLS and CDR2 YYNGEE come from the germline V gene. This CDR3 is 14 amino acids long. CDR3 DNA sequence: TGTGCCAGCAGCGTGGGACAGGGCAACTATGGCTACACCTTC. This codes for CASSVGQGNYGYTF.

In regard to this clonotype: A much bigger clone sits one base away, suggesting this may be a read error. The CDR3: CSARDLGEERCEQYF. The DNA of the CDR3 is TGCAGTGCTAGAGACCTCGGGGAGGAACGATGCGAGCAGTACTTC. This chain uses TRBV20-1 with TRBJ2-7; D may be TRBD2 (6 bases). Looked up from germline, CDR1 is DFQATT and CDR2 is SNEGSKA (reference sequence). V gave up 0 bases and J gave up 6 bases, with 18 bases separating them. The CDR3 has 15 amino acids.

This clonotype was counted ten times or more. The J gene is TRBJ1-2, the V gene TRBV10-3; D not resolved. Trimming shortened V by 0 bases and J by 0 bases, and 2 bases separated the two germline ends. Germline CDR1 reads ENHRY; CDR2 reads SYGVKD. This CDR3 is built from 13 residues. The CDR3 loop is CAISESSNYGYTF. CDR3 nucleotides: TGTGCCATCAGTGAGTCGTCTAACTATGGCTACACCTTC.

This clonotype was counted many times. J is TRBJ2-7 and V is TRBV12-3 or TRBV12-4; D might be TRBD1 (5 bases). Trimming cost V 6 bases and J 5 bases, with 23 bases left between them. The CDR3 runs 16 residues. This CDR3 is CASSPPRRAALDEQYF. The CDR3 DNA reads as TGTGCCAGCAGCCCCCCCCGCAGGGCCGCTTTGGACGAGCAGTACTTC.

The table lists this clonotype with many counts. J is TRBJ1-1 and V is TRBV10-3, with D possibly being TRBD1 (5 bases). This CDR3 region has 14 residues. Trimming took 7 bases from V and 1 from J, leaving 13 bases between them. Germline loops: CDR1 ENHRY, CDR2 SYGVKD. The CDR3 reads CAIKYSGQNTEAFF. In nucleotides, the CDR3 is TGTGCCATCAAATATTCGGGGCAGAACACTGAAGCTTTCTTT.

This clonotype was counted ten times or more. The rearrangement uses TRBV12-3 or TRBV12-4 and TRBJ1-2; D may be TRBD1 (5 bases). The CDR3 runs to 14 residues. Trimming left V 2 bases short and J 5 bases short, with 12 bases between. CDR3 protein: CASSLYPGGYGYTF. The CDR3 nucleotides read TGTGCCAGCAGTTTATACCCCGGGGGATATGGCTACACCTTC.

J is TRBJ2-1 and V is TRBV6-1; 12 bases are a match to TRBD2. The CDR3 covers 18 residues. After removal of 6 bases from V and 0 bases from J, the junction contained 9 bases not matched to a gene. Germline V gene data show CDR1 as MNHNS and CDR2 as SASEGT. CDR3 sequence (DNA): TGTGCCAGCAGCCGAACTAGCGGGGGGTTTAGCTCCTACAATGAGCAGTTCTTC. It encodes CASSRTSGGFSSYNEQFF.

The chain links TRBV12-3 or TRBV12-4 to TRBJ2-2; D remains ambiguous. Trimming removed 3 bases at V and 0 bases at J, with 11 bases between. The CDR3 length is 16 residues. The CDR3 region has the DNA TGTGCCAGCAGTTTTTGGCCCCAGTCGAACACCGGGGAGCTGTTTTTT. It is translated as CASSFWPQSNTGELFF.

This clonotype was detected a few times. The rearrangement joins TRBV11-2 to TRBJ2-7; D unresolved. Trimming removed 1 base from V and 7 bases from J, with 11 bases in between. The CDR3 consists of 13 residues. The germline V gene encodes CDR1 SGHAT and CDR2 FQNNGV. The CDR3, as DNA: TGTGCCAGCAGCTTAGGAACCGTCTGGGAGCAGTACTTC. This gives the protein CASSLGTVWEQYF.